This T cell receptor (beta chain) was recovered during a study of cytomegalovirus exposure and HLA in healthy donors. There are 14 residues in the CDR3. V was cut by 6 bases and J by 3 bases, with 11 bases left in between. Germline V gene sequence: CDR1 MNHEY, CDR2 SMNVEV (reference sequence). The study ran its PCR with 60 Vbeta and 13 Jbeta primers. Sequencing was performed with immunoSEQ multiplex PCR; in TCRdb, only in-frame clones are kept and a portion is missing. The sample lists some 120,000 clones, more than 70% occurring once. J is TRBJ2-2 and V is TRBV27, with D possibly matching TRBD2 (5 bases). This clonotype was obtained from a man aged 25 to 45 in good health and CMV-seronegative. The sample comprised PBMCs. CDR3 DNA: TGTGCCAGCAGAGGAGGTCAGGACACCGGGGAGCTGTTTTTT. It codes for CASRGGQDTGELFF.